The T cell receptor beta chain under discussion was sequenced for a study of blood T cell repertoires in COVID-19. About the study: Acute and convalescent COVID-19 samples came from the United States, Italy and Spain.

As originally analysed: By means of reference gene primer amplification, nucleated cell counts were estimated. Libraries were prepared by immunoSEQ multiplex PCR; TCRdb keeps only in-frame clonotypes and omits some of them. Clone size and V and J calls were adopted from that table, with D and trimming inferred from the DNA. In the table there are hundreds of thousands of clones, approximately 90% of which are singletons. Participants, about 18 to 89 years old, spanned more than 20 US areas. Cohort allocation depended upon clinical history that participants reported. The CDR3 loop spans 13 amino acids. The V gene's germline CDR1 is SEHNR and CDR2 FQNEAQ (reference sequence). Trimming left V 6 bases short and J 4 bases short, with 12 bases between.

Sequenced sample: PBMCs or T cells enriched from blood (not recorded which). The chain joins TRBV7-9 to TRBJ1-2; tentative D call: TRBD1 (5 bases). This TCR came from a woman aged 25 to 39 with acute COVID-19. The DNA of the CDR3 is TGTGCCAGCAGGGGGGACTCTCTCTATGGCTACACCTTC. It is translated as CASRGDSLYGYTF.